Reported below is one T cell receptor beta chain. Its target is not known. CDR3 length equals 15 residues. Germline V lookup: CDR1 LGHNA, CDR2 YSLEER. Trimming stripped 1 base from V and 1 base from J, with 7 bases between. The source of the sample is a study of cytomegalovirus exposure and HLA in healthy donors. General observations from the study: TCR beta V- and J-gene trimming was later associated with a missense DCLRE1C variant. The authors later found HLA-associated TCR beta chains more clonally expanded than equally common others.

The PCR employed 60 Vbeta primers together with 13 Jbeta primers. Sequencing used immunoSEQ multiplex PCR; TCRdb keeps in-frame clones, though not all of them. The specimen's table records about 55,000 clones. The chain combines TRBV4-3 with TRBJ2-2; unclear D gene. The specimen was PBMCs. The clonotype was recovered from a man aged 45-65 years in good health and CMV-seropositive. The CDR3 region has the DNA TGCGCCAGCAGCCAAGCGCAGGAGAACACCGGGGAGCTGTTTTTT. The encoded protein is CASSQAQENTGELFF.